This T cell receptor beta chain was retrieved from a study of shared clonotypes between healthy human individuals (TCRdb year 2020). Turning to the overall study: The cohort included three men and a couple of women between 18 and 49 years of age. Per donor, three plates each were used for CD4 naive and CD4 memory, two for CD8 naive, and one for CD8 memory. The study deeply sequenced blood TCR repertoires of about five healthy adults to estimate repertoire size and the extent of clonotype sharing between individuals. To increase sequencing depth and limit assay-specific biases, TCR repertoire library preparation and sequencing were carried out by different laboratories using diverse techniques. Per donor, leukapheresis produced somewhere between about 0.9 and 9.5 billion PBMCs.

A note on this clone: Its antigen remains unidentified. No base quality values were provided; no much bigger clone lies one nucleotide off.

The donors were healthy, HIV-negative adults who had no recently reported acute infections or vaccinations. Only Caucasian adults living in Nashville, Tennessee, USA were represented among the donors. CD4+ T cells were enriched by magnetic negative selection, after which naive cells were positively selected on CD45RA and the negative fraction was taken as the memory subset. Blood was collected by leukapheresis, and PBMCs were isolated by Ficoll-Histopaque density gradient centrifugation and then cryopreserved in liquid nitrogen vapor phase. Analytical flow cytometry was used to check the purity and quantity of each magnetically sorted T cell population. From each sorted fraction, genomic DNA was isolated and quantified by UV absorbance on a Nanodrop 2000c. Using the deep immunoSEQ assay, TCR CDR3 regions were amplified from genomic DNA by multiplex PCR. Extracted genomic DNA from each cell subset was spread evenly across all wells of several immunoSEQ 96-well plates, with each plate serving as a replicate. For sorted subsets, roughly 0.2 ug genomic DNA, equal to some 28,000 T cell genomes, was loaded into each replicate PCR. Purified libraries were quantified with a Qubit 3.0 fluorometer, sized on a Bioanalyzer 2100, and re-quantified with the KAPA Library Quantification kit. Each immunoSEQ 96-well plate was sequenced on its own single-read 150-cycle Illumina NextSeq 550 flow cell. The study's processing was this. Because the immunoSEQ output held only junctional sequences and lacked quality scores, the filtering could not match the filtering applied to full-length reads. To assign V/J genes and CDR3, sequences were annotated using PyIR, a Python wrapper for IgBLAST v1.9, with IMGT germline references. Reads were filtered out if the reads had weak V/J assignments (E-value above 1e-6), no CDR3, stop codons, out-of-frame junctions, or ambiguous translated residues. A V3J clonotype was defined by an identical inferred V gene, J gene, and CDR3 amino acid sequence. Percentage overlap between repertoires was computed as shared unique clonotypes divided by the size of the smaller repertoire. Repertoire richness was assessed with RTK rarefaction, the Chao1 estimator, and Recon v2.1 estimates of unobserved clonotypes. For all TCRbeta clonotypes obtained by the gDNA method from several donors, generation probabilities were computed with OLGA. This is the immuneACCESS table as TCRdb keeps it, with only in-frame sequences that have V and J called. A part of the clones is gone; compared with another copy, unresolved V genes explain less than half, and the rest is unexplained. V and J calls and clone size are those listed in that table; D and trimming were worked out from the DNA. Here the sample has roughly 2.2 million clones; about nine tenths occur a single time. 0.37% of the sample comes from the top ten.

Reading from cysteine to phenylalanine, the CDR3 counts 17 amino acids. Of the read, only the CDR3 DNA is kept; its 51 bases are in frame from base 1. The germline ends are 24 bases apart after V is trimmed by 0 bases and J by 7 bases. The germline V gene encodes CDR1 GTSNPN and CDR2 SVGIG (reference sequence). Study-wide conclusions, independent of this receptor: Pairwise subsampling indicated that sequencing depth was expected to affect the degree of clonotype sharing among donors. Across a few donors, roughly 5.1% of naive CD4, roughly 3.5% of naive CD8, 2.3% of memory CD4, and 0.4% of memory CD8 clonotypes were shared. Even with the large sequencing depth, rarefaction of the sorted-subset datasets indicated that sequencing was incomplete. The genetic and exposure-history diversity represented was limited by the small number of donors. Compared with non-shared clonotypes, the clonotypes found in all four sorted-subset donors had higher generation probabilities. Only blood was sampled, and tissue TCR repertoires likely differ from those in blood. Naive subsets generally had larger estimated clonotype richness than memory subsets did.

The specimen sequenced was naive CD4+ T cells from PBMCs. According to the study, the label for this sample's cell subset or site signals: CD45RA+ positively selected. The source of this sequence is a man younger than 30 in good health. Some clones in this sample may be carry-over from other donors' samples. Recombination linked TRBV30 to TRBJ1-2, with the D gene not clear enough to name. In nucleotide form, the sequence is TGTGCCTGGAGTGTAGGCCCCCGGACCACCTTAAGCTTTGGCTACACCTTC. It codes for CAWSVGPRTTLSFGYTF.